This T cell receptor (beta chain) was sequenced in a study of CD8+CD57+ T cells in acquired aplastic anemia. Whole-study context: The sorted CD4+ and CD8+ cells yielded an average approximately 3.2 ug of DNA. Whole-study findings and limits: Between patients and controls, CD8+ Simpson's diversity did not vary significantly. Twenty-nine CD8+ CDR3 sequences were shared between patients and controls.

Regarding this clonotype: Its matching antigen is unknown.

Germline loops: CDR1 SQVTM, CDR2 ANQGSEA. The CDR3 is made up of 15 amino acids. The V and J ends lost 1 base and 6 bases, in that order; junction bases with no gene match: 6. TCR beta VDJ and CDR3 profiling used genomic DNA as template. TCRdb re-analysed the reads in MiXCR, keeping a single row per CDR3 protein. This table has 200,000 to 250,000 distinct CDR3 sequences, approximately 60% appearing once. Sequencing was done on patients that had shown CD8+CD57+ cell expansion by flow cytometry. When blood sampling took place, the patients had received no therapy. V usage is TRBV29-1 and J usage is TRBJ2-3; 11 nucleotides agree with TRBD1. The sequence came from a human donor with aplastic anemia. Input material: sorted CD4+, CD8+, or CD8+CD57+ T cells (not recorded which) from PBMCs. In DNA, the CDR3 is TGCAGCGTTGAAGTTCGCGGGACAGGGGGGGATACGCAGTATTTT. Its translation: CSVEVRGTGGDTQYF.